A selection of T cell receptor beta chains follows, all from one sample in a study of shared clonotypes between healthy human individuals. Method: immunoSEQ multiplex PCR; TCRdb's copy keeps in-frame clones and lacks some. This table holds 1,100,000 or so clones, approximately 80% found once. Sequences were obtained from memory CD4+ T cells from PBMCs. The receptors originated from a man younger than 30 in good health. Some clones in this sample may be carry-over from other donors' samples. The CDR3 runs from the conserved cysteine through the conserved F or W. Clone size, where shown, is once, few, many, or a class for clones that have expanded.

TRBV10-1	NA	TRBJ1-1	CASSERQGPGNTEAFF
TRBV18	once	TRBJ2-7	CASSPRPDYEQYF
TRBV7-2	NA	TRBJ2-7	CASSLFPTSRIPYEQYF
TRBV7-9	NA	TRBJ2-5	CASRPITGGETQYF
TRBV2	few	TRBJ2-1	CASSGYNEQFF
TRBV30	once	TRBJ2-1	CACLAGGDNEQFF
TRBV2	NA	TRBJ1-3	CASSLQGVGNTIYF
TRBV4-2	NA	TRBJ2-1	CASSRGLADNEQFF
TRBV19	NA	TRBJ2-5	CASADRGRETQYF
TRBV10-3	few	TRBJ1-2	CAIRGSGAGYTF
TRBV10-2	many	TRBJ2-2	CASVDRATGELFF
TRBV25-1	NA	TRBJ1-2	CASTPAGGYGYTF
TRBV6-1	few	TRBJ2-7	CATSEDRGRGEQYF
TRBV5-1	NA	TRBJ2-7	CASSFSTSGISYEQYF
TRBV29-1	NA	TRBJ2-1	CSVEWVNEQFF
TRBV5-1	NA	TRBJ2-2	CASSLVAGSYTGELFF
TRBV19	NA	TRBJ2-3	CASKDIGLTDTQYF
TRBV2	NA	TRBJ1-1	CASSVNSGTEAFF
TRBV28	NA	TRBJ1-2	CASNIGTGKNYGYTF
TRBV27	NA	TRBJ1-5	CASSFYRGGQPQHF
TRBV6-5	NA	TRBJ2-1	CASRTSGRVDEQFF
TRBV5-5	NA	TRBJ2-7	CASSFRGTYEQYF
TRBV6-5	NA	TRBJ2-7	CASSYFSQAREQYF